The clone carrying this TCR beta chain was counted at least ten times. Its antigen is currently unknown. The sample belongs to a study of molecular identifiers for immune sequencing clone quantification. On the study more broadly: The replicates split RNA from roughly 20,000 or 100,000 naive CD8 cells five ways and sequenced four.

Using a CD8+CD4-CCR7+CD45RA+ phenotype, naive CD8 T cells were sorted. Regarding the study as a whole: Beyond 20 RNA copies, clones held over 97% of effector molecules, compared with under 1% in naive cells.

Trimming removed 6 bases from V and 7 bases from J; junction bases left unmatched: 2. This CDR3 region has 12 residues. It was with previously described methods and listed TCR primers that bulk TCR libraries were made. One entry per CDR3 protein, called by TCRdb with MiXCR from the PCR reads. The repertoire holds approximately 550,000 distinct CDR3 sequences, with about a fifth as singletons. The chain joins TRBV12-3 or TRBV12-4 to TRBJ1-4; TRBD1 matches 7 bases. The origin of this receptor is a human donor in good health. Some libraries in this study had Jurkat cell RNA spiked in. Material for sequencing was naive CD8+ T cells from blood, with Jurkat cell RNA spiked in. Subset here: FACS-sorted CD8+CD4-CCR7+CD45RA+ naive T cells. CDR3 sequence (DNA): TGTGCCAGCAGCCCAGGGGGTGAAAAACTGTTTTTT. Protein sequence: CASSPGGEKLFF.